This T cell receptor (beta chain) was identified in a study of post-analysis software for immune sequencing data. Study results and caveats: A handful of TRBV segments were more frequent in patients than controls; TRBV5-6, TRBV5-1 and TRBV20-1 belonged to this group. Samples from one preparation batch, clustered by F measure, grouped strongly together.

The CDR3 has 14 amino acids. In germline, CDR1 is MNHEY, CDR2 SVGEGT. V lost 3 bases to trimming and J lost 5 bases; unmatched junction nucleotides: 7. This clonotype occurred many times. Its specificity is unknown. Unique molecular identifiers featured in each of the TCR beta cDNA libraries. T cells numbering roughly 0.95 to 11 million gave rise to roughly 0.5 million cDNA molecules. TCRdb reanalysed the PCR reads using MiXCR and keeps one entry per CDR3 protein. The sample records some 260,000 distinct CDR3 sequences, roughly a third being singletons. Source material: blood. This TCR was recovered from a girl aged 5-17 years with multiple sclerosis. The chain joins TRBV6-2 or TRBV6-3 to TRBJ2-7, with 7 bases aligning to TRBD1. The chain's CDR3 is CASSYRRDSHEQYF. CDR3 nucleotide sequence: TGTGCCAGCAGTTATCGCCGGGACAGCCACGAGCAGTACTTC.